This record concerns one TCR beta chain sequence. This sample also contains other DNA sequences that code for the same CDR3. The sample originates from a study of blood T cell repertoires in COVID-19. Study details: Sites across the United States, Italy and Spain contributed samples from acute and convalescent COVID-19. In each case, the material was cDNA or gDNA derived from T cells, B-cell-depleted T cells, or PBMCs.

In the original analysis: Researchers report that nucleated cell counts were estimated from reference gene primer amplification. Produced via immunoSEQ multiplex PCR; TCRdb's table is partial and in-frame only. Clonal size and the V and J genes are those of that table, whereas D and trimming came from the DNA. The sample carries a few hundred thousand clones, around four fifths recorded once. In germline, CDR1 is MNHEY, CDR2 SMNVEV (reference sequence). V lost 1 base and J lost 5; bases outside the gene matches: 1. The CDR3 spans 15 residues. The receptor was isolated from a woman aged 60-75 years who had recovered from COVID-19. The rearrangement joins TRBV27 to TRBJ1-4; 10 bases are shared with TRBD1. The sequencing input was peripheral blood. The chain's CDR3 is CASSLLGQGNEKLFF. CDR3 sequence (DNA): TGTGCCAGCAGTTTATTGGGACAGGGGAATGAAAAACTGTTTTTT.